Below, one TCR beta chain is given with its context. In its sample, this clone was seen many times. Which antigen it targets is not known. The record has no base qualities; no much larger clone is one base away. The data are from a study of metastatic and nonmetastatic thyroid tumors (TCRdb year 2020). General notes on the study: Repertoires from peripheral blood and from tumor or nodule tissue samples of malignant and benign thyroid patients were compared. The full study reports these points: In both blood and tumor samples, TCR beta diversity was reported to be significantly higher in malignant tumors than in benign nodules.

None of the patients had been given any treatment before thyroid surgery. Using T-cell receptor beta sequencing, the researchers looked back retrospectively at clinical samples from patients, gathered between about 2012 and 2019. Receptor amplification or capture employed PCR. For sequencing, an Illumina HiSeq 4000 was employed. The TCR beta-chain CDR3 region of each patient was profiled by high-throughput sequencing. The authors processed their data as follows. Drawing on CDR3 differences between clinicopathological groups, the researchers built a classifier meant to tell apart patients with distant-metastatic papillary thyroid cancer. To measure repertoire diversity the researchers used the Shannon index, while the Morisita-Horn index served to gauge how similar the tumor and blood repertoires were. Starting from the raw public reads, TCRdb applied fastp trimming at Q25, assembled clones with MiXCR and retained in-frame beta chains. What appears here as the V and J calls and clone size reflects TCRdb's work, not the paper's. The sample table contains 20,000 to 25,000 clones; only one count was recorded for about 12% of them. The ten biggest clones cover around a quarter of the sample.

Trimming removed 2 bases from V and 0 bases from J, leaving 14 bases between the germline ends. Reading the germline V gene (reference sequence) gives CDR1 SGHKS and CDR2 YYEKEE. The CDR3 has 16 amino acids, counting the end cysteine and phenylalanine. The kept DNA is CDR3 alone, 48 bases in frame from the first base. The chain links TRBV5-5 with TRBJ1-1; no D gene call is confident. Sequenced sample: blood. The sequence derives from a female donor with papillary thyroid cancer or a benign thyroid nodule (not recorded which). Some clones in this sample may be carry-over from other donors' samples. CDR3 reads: CASSFDKQKMNTEAFF. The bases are TGTGCCAGCAGCTTCGATAAACAGAAAATGAACACTGAAGCTTTCTTT.